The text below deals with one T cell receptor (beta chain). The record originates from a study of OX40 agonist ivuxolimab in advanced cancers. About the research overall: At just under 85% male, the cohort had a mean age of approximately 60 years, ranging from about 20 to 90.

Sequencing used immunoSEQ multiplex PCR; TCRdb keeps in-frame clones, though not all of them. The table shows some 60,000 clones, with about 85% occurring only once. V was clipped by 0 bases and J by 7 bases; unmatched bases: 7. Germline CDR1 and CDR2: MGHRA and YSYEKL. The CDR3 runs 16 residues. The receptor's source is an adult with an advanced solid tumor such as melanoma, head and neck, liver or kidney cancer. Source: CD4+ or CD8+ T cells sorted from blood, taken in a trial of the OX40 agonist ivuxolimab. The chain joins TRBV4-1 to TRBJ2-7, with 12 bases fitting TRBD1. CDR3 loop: CASSQEVGQGAGEQYF. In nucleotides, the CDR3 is TGCGCCAGCAGCCAAGAGGTGGGACAGGGGGCAGGGGAGCAGTACTTC.